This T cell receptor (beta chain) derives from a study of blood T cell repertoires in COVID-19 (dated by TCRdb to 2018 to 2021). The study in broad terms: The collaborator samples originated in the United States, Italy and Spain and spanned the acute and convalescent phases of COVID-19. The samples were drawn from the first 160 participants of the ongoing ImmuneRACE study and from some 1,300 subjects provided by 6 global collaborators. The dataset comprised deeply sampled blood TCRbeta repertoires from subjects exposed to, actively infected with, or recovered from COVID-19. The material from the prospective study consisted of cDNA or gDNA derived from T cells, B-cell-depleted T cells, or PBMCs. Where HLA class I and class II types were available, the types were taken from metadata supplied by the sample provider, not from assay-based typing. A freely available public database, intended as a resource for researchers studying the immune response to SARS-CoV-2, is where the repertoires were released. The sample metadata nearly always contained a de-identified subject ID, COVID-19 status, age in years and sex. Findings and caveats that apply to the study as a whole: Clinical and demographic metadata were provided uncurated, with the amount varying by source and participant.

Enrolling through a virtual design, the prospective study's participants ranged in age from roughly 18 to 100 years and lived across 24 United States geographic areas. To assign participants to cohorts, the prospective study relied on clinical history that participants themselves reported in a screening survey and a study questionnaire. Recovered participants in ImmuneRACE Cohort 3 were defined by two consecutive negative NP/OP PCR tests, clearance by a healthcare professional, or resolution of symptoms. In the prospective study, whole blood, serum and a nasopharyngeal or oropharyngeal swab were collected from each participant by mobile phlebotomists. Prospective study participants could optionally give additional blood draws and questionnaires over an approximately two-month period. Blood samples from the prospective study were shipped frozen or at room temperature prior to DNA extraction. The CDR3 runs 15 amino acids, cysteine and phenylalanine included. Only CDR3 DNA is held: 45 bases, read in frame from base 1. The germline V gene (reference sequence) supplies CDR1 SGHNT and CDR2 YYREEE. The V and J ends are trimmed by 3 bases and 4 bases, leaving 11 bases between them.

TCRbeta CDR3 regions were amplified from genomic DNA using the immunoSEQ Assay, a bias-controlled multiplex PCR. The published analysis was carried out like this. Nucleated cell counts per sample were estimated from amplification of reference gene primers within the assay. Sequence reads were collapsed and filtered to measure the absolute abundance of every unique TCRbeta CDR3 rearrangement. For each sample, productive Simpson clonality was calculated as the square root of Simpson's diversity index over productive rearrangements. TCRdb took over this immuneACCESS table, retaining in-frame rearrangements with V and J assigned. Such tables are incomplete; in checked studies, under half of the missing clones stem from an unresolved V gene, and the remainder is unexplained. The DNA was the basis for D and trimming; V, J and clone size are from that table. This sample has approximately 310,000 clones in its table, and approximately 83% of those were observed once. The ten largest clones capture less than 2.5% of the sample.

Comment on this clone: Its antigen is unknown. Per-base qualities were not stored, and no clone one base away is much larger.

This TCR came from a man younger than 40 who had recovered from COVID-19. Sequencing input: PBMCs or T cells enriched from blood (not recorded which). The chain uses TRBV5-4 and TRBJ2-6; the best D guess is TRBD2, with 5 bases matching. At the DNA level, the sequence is TGTGCCAGCAGCTCCAAGGTAGCGGGGGCCAACGTCCTGACTTTC. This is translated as CASSSKVAGANVLTF.